The clone carrying this T cell receptor beta chain is termed medium-sized. Antigen unknown. This sample stems from a study of CD8 T cells in ankylosing spondylitis. The study's findings and limits: Reported data indicate significant enrichment of disease-linked clones within matched ankylosing spondylitis synovial fluid. A motif in TCR beta, a set of several highly homologous variants, appeared characteristic of ankylosing spondylitis blood.

A single record per CDR3 protein comes from TCRdb applying MiXCR to the 5' RACE reads. The sample contains approximately 43,000 distinct CDR3 sequences, 4% of which appear only once. Germline trimming cut 3 bases from V and 7 bases from J; bases unmatched to any gene: 3. CDR1 SGDLS and CDR2 YYNGEE come from the germline V gene. The CDR3 totals 13 residues. The V call is TRBV9, the J call TRBJ2-1; TRBD1 matches at 8 bases. This TCR was sampled from a female donor with ankylosing spondylitis or in good health (not recorded which). Sequenced sample: blood, either unsorted or a sorted T cell fraction (not recorded which). The CDR3 sequence: CASSETGVNEQFF. CDR3 bases: TGTGCCAGCAGCGAGACAGGGGTGAATGAGCAGTTCTTC.